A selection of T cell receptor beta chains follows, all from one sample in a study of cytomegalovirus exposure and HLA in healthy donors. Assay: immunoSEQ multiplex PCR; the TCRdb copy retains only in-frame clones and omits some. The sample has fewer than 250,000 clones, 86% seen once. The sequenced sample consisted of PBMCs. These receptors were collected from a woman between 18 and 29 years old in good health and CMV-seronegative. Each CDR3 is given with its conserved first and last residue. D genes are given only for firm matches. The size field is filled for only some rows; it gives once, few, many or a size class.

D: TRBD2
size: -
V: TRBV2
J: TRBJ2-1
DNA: TGTGCCAGCAGCAGTGGACTAGCGGGAGGTTACAATGAGCAGTTCTTC
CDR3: CASSSGLAGGYNEQFF

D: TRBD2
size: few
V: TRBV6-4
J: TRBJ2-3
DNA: TGTGCCAGCGCACCGGGAGGGGCATCAGATACGCAGTATTTT
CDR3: CASAPGGASDTQYF

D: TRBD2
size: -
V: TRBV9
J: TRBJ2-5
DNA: TGTGCCAGCAGCGTAGACGCGGGAGCGGGGTTTTTTTTACAAGAGACCCAGTACTTC
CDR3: CASSVDAGAGFFLQETQYF

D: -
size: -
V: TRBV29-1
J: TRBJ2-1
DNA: TGCAGCCATGACGTCCTTACCAGGGGCGCCTACAATGAGCAGTTCTTC
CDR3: CSHDVLTRGAYNEQFF

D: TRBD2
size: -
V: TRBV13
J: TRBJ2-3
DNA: TGTGCCAGCAGCGTGCGGGGGGGCGGCACAGATACGCAGTATTTT
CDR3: CASSVRGGGTDTQYF

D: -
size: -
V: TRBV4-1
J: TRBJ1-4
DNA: TGCGCCAGCAGCCAAGAGGTAATACGGAGTGAAAAACTGTTTTTT
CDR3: CASSQEVIRSEKLFF

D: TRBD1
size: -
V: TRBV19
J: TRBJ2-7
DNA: TGTGCCAGTAGAACCTCGGACAGGGGACGGCCCTACGAGCAGTACTTC
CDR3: CASRTSDRGRPYEQYF

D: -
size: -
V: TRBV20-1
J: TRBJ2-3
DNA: TGCAGTGCTAAGCGGTCAGATACGCAGTATTTT
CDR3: CSAKRSDTQYF

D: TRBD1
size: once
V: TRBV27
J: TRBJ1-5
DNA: TGTGCCAGCCGTTCCGGGACAGCTAGCAATCAGCCCCAGCATTTT
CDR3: CASRSGTASNQPQHF

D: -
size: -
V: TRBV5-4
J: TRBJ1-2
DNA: TGTGCCAGCAGCCAAACAGGGAACTATGGCTACACCTTC
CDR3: CASSQTGNYGYTF

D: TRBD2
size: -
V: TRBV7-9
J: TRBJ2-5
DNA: TGTGCCAGCAGCCCCGTGACTAGCGGGAGGGAGACCCAGTACTTC
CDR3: CASSPVTSGRETQYF

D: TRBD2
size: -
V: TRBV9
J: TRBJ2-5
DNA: TGTGCCAGCAGCGTAACGGGGGGAGAGACCCAGTACTTC
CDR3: CASSVTGGETQYF

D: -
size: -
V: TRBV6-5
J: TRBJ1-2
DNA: TGTGCCCATTATGGCTACACCTTC
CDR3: CAHYGYTF

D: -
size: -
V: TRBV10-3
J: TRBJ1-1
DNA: TGTGCCATCAGTGCCCAGGGCCACCTGAACACTGAAGCTTTCTTT
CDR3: CAISAQGHLNTEAFF

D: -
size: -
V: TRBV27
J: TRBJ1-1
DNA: TGTGCCAGCAGTTTATCGACCCTGGGGCTTAGGGCTTTCTTT
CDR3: CASSLSTLGLRAFF

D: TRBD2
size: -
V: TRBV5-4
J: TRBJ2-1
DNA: TGTGCCAGCAGCCCCCCGGGGGGGCGATATAGTGAGCAGTTCTTC
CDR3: CASSPPGGRYSEQFF

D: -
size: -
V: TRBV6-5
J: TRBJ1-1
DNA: TGTGCCAGCAGCGCCCCCGAGCGGAACACTGAAGCTTTCTTT
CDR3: CASSAPERNTEAFF

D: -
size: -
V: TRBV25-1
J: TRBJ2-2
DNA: TGTGCCAGCAGTGAATGGAGCGGCCCGAACACCGGGGAGCTGTTTTTT
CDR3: CASSEWSGPNTGELFF

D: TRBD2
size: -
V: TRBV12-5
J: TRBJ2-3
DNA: TGTGCTAGCCCGACTAGCGGAGACCCAGATACGCAGTATTTT
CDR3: CASPTSGDPDTQYF

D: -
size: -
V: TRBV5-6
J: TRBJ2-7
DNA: TGTGCCAGCAGCTTCCAACTATTAAAGGTCTACGAGCAGTACTTC
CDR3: CASSFQLLKVYEQYF

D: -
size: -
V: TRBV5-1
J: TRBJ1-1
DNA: TGCGCCAGCAACCCCGGACAATTGAACACTGAAGCTTTCTTT
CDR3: CASNPGQLNTEAFF

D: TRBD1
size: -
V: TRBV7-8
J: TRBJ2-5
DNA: TGTGCCAGCACAATATGGGGTTCCGGGACAGGGAGGGGAGAGACCCAGTACTTC
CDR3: CASTIWGSGTGRGETQYF

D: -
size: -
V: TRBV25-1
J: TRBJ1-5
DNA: TGTGCCAGCAGTCTAGGTCACAATCAGCCCCAGCATTTT
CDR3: CASSLGHNQPQHF

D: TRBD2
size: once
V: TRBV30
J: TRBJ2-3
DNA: TGTGCCTGGAGTTTAAACGGGAGGGCCCTCGCTACGCAGTATTTT
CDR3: CAWSLNGRALATQYF

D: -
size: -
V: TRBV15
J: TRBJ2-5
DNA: TGTGCCACCAGCAGAGAGCTCCACCGGGAGCGGCTCCAAGAGACCCAGTACTTC
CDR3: CATSRELHRERLQETQYF

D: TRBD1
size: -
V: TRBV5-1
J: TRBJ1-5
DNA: TGCGCCAGCAGCTCGCAGGGGGATAGCAATCAGCCCCAGCATTTT
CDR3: CASSSQGDSNQPQHF

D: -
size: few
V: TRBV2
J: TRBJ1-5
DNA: TGTGCCAGCAGTGAAGCGCACACAGACCCCAATCAGCCCCAGCATTTT
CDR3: CASSEAHTDPNQPQHF

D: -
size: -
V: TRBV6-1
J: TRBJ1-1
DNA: TGTGCCAGCAGGGGACATTTGAACACTGAAGCTTTCTTT
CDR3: CASRGHLNTEAFF

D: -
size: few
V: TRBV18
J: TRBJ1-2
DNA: TGTGCCAGCTCAGCCGCCCAGATCGCCTATGGCTACACCTTC
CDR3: CASSAAQIAYGYTF

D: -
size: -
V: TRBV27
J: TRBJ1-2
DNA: TGTGCCAGCAGGGAACTGGCGGGAAACTATGGCTACACCTTC
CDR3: CASRELAGNYGYTF

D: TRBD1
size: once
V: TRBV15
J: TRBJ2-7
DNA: TGTGCCACCAGCAGGGACAGGGGCCACGAGCAGTACTTC
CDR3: CATSRDRGHEQYF

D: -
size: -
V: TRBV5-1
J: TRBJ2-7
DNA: TGCGCCAGCGGGACTGACTACGAGCAGTACTTC
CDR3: CASGTDYEQYF

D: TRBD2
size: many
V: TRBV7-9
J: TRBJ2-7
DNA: TGTGCCAGCAGCCTCCCTAGCGGGAGGGCCTCGGACGAGCAGTACTTC
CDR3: CASSLPSGRASDEQYF

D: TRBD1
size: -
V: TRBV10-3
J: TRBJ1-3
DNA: TGTGCCATCAGTGAGTCGGCGGTGGACAGGGATGGAAACACCATATATTTT
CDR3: CAISESAVDRDGNTIYF

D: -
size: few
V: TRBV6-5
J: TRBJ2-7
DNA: TGTGCCAGCACTCGAGACAGTGCCGCCTACGAGCAGTACTTC
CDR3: CASTRDSAAYEQYF

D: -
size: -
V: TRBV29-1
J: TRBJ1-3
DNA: TGCAGCGTCGGGGCAGGGGAAGGAAACACCATATATTTT
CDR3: CSVGAGEGNTIYF

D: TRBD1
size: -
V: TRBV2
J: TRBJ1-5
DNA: TGTGCCAGCAACACCGGGACAGGGGGCGCGGGCAATCAGCCCCAGCATTTT
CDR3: CASNTGTGGAGNQPQHF

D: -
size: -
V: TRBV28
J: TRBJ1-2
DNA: TGTGCCACCAGGCGGACAGCGACTAACTATGGCTACACCTTC
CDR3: CATRRTATNYGYTF

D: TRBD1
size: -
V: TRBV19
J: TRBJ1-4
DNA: TGTGCCAGTAGTACCCGGACAGGGGAGGGGAATGAAAAACTGTTTTTT
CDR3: CASSTRTGEGNEKLFF

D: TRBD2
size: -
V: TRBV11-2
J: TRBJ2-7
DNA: TGTGCCAGCAGCCGGACTAGCGGGGGCCACGAGCAGTACTTC
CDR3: CASSRTSGGHEQYF

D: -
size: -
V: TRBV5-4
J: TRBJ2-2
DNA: TGTGCCAGCAGCTCCGGGGTCGGGGAGCTGTTTTTT
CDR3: CASSSGVGELFF

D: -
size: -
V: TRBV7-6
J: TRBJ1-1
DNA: TGTGCCAGCAGCTTATCAGGAACTGAAGCTTTCTTT
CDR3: CASSLSGTEAFF

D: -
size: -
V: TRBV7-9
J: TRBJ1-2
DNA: TGTGCCAGCAGCTTAGAACCTGTGGCTGGCTACACCTTC
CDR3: CASSLEPVAGYTF

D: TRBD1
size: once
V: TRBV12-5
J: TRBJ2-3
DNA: TGTGCTAGTGCCCGTTCCGGGACAGGCAGTCGGGATACGCAGTATTTT
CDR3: CASARSGTGSRDTQYF

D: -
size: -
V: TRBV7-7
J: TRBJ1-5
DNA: TGTGCCAGCAGCCCAGGGTTTCAGCCCCAGCATTTT
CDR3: CASSPGFQPQHF

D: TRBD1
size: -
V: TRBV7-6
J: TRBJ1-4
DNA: TGTGCCAGCAGCCCACCGGGACAGGAAAAACTGTTTTTT
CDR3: CASSPPGQEKLFF

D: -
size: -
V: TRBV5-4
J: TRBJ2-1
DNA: TGTGCCAGCAGTTCATTCGGCACCGGGGATGAGCAGTTCTTC
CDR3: CASSSFGTGDEQFF

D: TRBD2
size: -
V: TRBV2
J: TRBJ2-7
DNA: TGTGCCAGCATAGGGACTAGCGGGGCCGAGCAGTACTTC
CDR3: CASIGTSGAEQYF

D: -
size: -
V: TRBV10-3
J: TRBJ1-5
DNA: TGTGCCATCAGTGATAAGATTAGGGGTCAGCCCCAGCATTTT
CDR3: CAISDKIRGQPQHF

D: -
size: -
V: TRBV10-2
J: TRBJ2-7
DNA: TGCGCCAGCAGTGAGTCCCGCACAGGGAGTGTCAACGAGCAGTACTTC
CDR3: CASSESRTGSVNEQYF

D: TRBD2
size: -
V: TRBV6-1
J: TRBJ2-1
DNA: TGTGCCAGCAGTGAAACTAGCGGGTCCTACAATGAGCAGTTCTTC
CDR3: CASSETSGSYNEQFF

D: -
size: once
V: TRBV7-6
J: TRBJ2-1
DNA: TGTGCCAGCAGCTTGTGGGCCACCCAGACCTCCAATGAGCAGTTCTTC
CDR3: CASSLWATQTSNEQFF

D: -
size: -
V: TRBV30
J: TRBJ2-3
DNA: TGTGCCTGGAACACCGGACAAAGACTCCTCGTTGTGTCGGATACGCAGTATTTT
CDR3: CAWNTGQRLLVVSDTQYF

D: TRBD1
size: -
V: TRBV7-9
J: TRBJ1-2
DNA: TGTGCCAGCATCCAGGAGGGACAGGGTGGCTACACCTTC
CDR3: CASIQEGQGGYTF

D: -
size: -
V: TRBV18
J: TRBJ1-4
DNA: TGTGCCAGCTCACCACTTACGGGGGTTAATGAAAAACTGTTTTTT
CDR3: CASSPLTGVNEKLFF